This TCR beta chain originates from a study of cytomegalovirus exposure and HLA in healthy donors. Findings of the study overall: Among TCR beta chains, those listed as cytomegalovirus-associated numbered some 170. While the bulk of TCR sequences proved rare, some public TCRs turned up in many donors. Diagnosis of cytomegalovirus status made by the classifier reportedly showed high specificity and sensitivity.

Remarks on this clone: The antigen is not known.

The donors formed part of the 120-subject validation cohort, distinct from the roughly 600-subject first cohort. The V gene end was trimmed by 1 base and the J gene end by 7 bases; junction bases not matched to a gene: 10. This CDR3 is 15 amino acids long. The germline gives CDR1 SGHVS, CDR2 FNYEAQ. Repertoires were generated with immunoSEQ multiplex PCR, while TCRdb's copy carries only in-frame clones and drops some. In the table there are tens of thousands of clones, 96% of which are singletons. This chain connects TRBV7-6 to TRBJ2-7; 7 bases fit TRBD2. The source of this sequence is a man between 18 and 35 years old in good health and CMV-seronegative. Material: PBMCs. Here the CDR3 reads CASSLGSAGEGEQYF. Written as DNA, the CDR3 is TGTGCCAGCAGCTTAGGTTCGGCGGGAGAGGGTGAGCAGTACTTC.